Below, 31 T cell receptor beta chains from the same sample are listed, as sequenced in a study of PD-1 blockade in classical Hodgkin lymphoma. Profiling relied on immunoSEQ multiplex PCR, and the TCRdb table lists in-frame clones only, not all of them. The repertoire holds some 93,000 clones, around 90% seen once, with roughly 3% in the top ten. Exposure to brentuximab vedotin varied, and each patient had relapsed following autologous stem cell transplantation. The specimen was peripheral blood mononuclear cells (PBMCs), collected at baseline. The receptors originated from a human donor with classical Hodgkin lymphoma.

This rearrangement joins TRBV5-1 to TRBJ2-6; TRBD1 aligns across 9 bases. Per germline, CDR1 SGHRS and CDR2 YFSETQ. J lost 0 bases, V lost 5 bases, and 15 bases had no gene match. The CDR3 contains 20 residues. In nucleotides, the CDR3 is TGCGCCAGCAGATCACCCGGGACAGGGAACCCCCTCTCTGGGGCCAACGTCCTGACTTTC. Its protein is CASRSPGTGNPLSGANVLTF.

This chain uses TRBV18 with TRBJ1-2; D unresolved. CDR1 is KGHSH and CDR2 is LQKENI in the germline V gene. The V end was cut by 3 bases, the J end by 8 bases, with 19 bases between. The CDR3 length is 15 residues. This CDR3 reads CASSPPGGDLTGYTF. The CDR3, as DNA: TGTGCCAGCTCACCTCCGGGCGGAGACCTCACCGGCTACACCTTC.

This clone was counted once. The V call is TRBV2, the J call TRBJ1-1; D uncertain. The CDR3 runs to 13 residues. CDR1 is SNHLY and CDR2 is FYNNEI in the germline V gene. The V end was cut by 2 bases, the J end by 6 bases, with 10 bases between. CDR3 in DNA: TGTGCCAGCAGTGAACAGATAAGGGCTGAAGCTTTCTTT. It translates to CASSEQIRAEAFF.

V usage is TRBV21-1 and J usage is TRBJ2-5. TRBV21-1 constitutes a pseudogene. The CDR3 spans 15 residues. CDR3 in DNA: TGTGCCAGCAGCAACGGGCGGAACTCCCAAGAGACCCAGTACTTC. Residues: CASSNGRNSQETQYF.

This chain uses TRBV30 with TRBJ2-2; D is perhaps TRBD1 or TRBD2 (5 bases each). V gave up 3 bases and J gave up 4 bases, with 9 bases separating them. The V gene's germline CDR1 is GTSNPN and CDR2 SVGIG (reference sequence). The CDR3 runs to 13 residues. CDR3 nucleotide sequence: TGTGCCTGGAGACGAGGGGCCACCGGGGAGCTGTTTTTT. It codes for CAWRRGATGELFF.

The chain links TRBV27 to TRBJ2-7, with 8 bases fitting TRBD2. Germline CDR1 reads MNHEY; CDR2 reads SMNVEV (reference sequence). The CDR3 extends over 15 amino acids. Unmatched junction bases numbered 17, after V lost 5 bases and J lost 11 bases. The DNA for the CDR3 is TGTGCCAGCAGTGGACGTCTTAGCGGGGACCCTTTGGAGTACTTC. Amino acids: CASSGRLSGDPLEYF.

CDR3 sequence: CASSVDPGLGVYNEQFF. CDR3 DNA: TGTGCCAGCAGCGTAGATCCGGGACTAGGGGTATACAATGAGCAGTTCTTC. V usage is TRBV9 and J usage is TRBJ2-1; 8 positions match TRBD2. Germline V gene data show CDR1 as SGDLS and CDR2 as YYNGEE. The length of the CDR3 is 17 residues. V was pared by 0 bases and J by 4 bases, with 9 bases of the junction left unmatched. The full variable domain, its missing parts supplied by reference TRBV9 and TRBJ2-1, is DSGVTQTPKHLITATGQRVTLRCSPRSGDLSVYWYQQSLDQGLQFLIQYYNGEERAKGNILERFSAQQFPDLHSELNLSSLELGDSALYFCASSVDPGLGVYNEQFFGPGTRLTVL.

The chain employs TRBV27 and TRBJ2-3, with D possibly matching TRBD2 (7 bases). V lost 7 bases, J lost 1 base, and 12 bases lay in between. The CDR3 consists of 14 residues. CDR1 and CDR2 (germline): MNHEY, SMNVEV (reference sequence). In nucleotides, the CDR3 is TGTGCCAGCAACCCCGGGGGGCGCACAGATACGCAGTATTTT. Translating it yields CASNPGGRTDTQYF.

V and J are TRBV12-2 and TRBJ2-1; the table gives TRBD2 as D, unverified against the DNA. TRBV12-2 is listed as a pseudogene. The length of the CDR3 is 22 residues. DNA of the CDR3: TGTGCAAGTCGCTTAGAAGAGGAGCGGACTGTCCACCACATGGGCTCCTACAATGAGCAGTTCTTC. Protein product: CASRLEEERTVHHMGSYNEQFF.

The chain links TRBV27 to TRBJ2-3; D remains unclear. Trimming shortened V by 6 bases and J by 0 bases, and 16 bases separated the two germline ends. The CDR3 extends over 16 amino acids. The V gene's germline CDR1 is MNHEY and CDR2 SMNVEV (reference sequence). The CDR3 DNA sequence: TGTGCCAGCAGCTTAAGTGGGCCTTGGAGCACAGATACGCAGTATTTT. It translates to CASSLSGPWSTDTQYF.

This chain links TRBV19 with TRBJ2-3; D is possibly TRBD2 (5 bases). CDR1 is LNHDA and CDR2 is SQIVND in the germline V gene (reference sequence). V shed 5 bases and J shed 1 base, with 13 bases lying between them. CDR3 length: 15 residues. Here the CDR3 DNA reads TGTGCCAGTAGTGGGTCGGGTAGCGGCACAGATACGCAGTATTTT. Amino acid sequence: CASSGSGSGTDTQYF. Looking up the rest from reference TRBV19 and TRBJ2-3 gives the full variable domain: DGGITQSPKYLFRKEGQNVTLSCEQNLNHDAMYWYRQDPGQGLRLIYYSQIVNDFQKGDIAEGYSVSREKKESFPLTVTSAQKNPTAFYLCASSGSGSGTDTQYFGPGTRLTVL.

This rearrangement joins TRBV19 to TRBJ2-3; D assignment may be TRBD1 or TRBD2 (6 bases each). CDR3 length equals 14 residues. Germline CDR1 reads LNHDA; CDR2 reads SQIVND (reference sequence). V was clipped by 5 bases and J by 5 bases, with 14 bases between them. The CDR3 DNA reads as TGTGCCAGTAGTCCTAGCGAGGGGGTAGATACGCAGTATTTT. Translated, it gives CASSPSEGVDTQYF.

The V and J genes are TRBV5-1 and TRBJ2-1; the D gene is possibly TRBD2 (5 bases). This CDR3 has 16 residues. Trimming stripped 0 bases from V and 4 bases from J, with 14 bases between. Germline V gene data show CDR1 as SGHRS and CDR2 as YFSETQ. In DNA, the CDR3 is TGCGCCAGCAGCTTGGATGTAGCGTCTTCTTACAATGAGCAGTTCTTC. Amino acids: CASSLDVASSYNEQFF.

In this sample, this clone turned up a few times. The CDR3 sequence: CASSLPTWASGNTIYF. The CDR3 DNA sequence: TGTGCCAGCAGCTTACCTACATGGGCCTCTGGAAACACCATATATTTT. The chain combines TRBV7-3 with TRBJ1-3; D is unresolved. The CDR3 runs to 16 residues. Germline assignment: CDR1 SGHTA and CDR2 FQGTGA. Between the trimmed V and J ends, which lost 2 bases and 0 bases, there was a span of 11 bases. The full variable domain, its missing parts supplied by reference TRBV7-3 and TRBJ1-3, is GAGVSQTPSNKVTEKGKYVELRCDPISGHTALYWYRQSLGQGPEFLIYFQGTGAADDSGLPNDRFFAVRPEGSVSTLKIQRTERGDSAVYLCASSLPTWASGNTIYFGEGSWLTVV.

V and J are TRBV9 and TRBJ2-1; 9 bases agree with TRBD1. The J segment lost 2 bases and the V segment lost 4 bases, leaving 10 bases of the junction unmatched. This CDR3 comprises 17 residues. Per germline, CDR1 SGDLS and CDR2 YYNGEE. CDR3 bases: TGTGCCAGCAGCCTGCGGACAGGGGCACTTCCCTACAATGAGCAGTTCTTC. Its translation is CASSLRTGALPYNEQFF.

CDR3 amino acids: CASSPEPAGHGNEQFF. The CDR3 DNA reads as TGTGCCAGCTCCCCCGAACCAGCGGGACACGGGAATGAGCAGTTCTTC. The gene calls are TRBV27 and TRBJ2-1; tentative D call: TRBD2 (7 bases). Per germline, CDR1 MNHEY and CDR2 SMNVEV (reference sequence). The CDR3 spans 16 residues. Trimming left V 8 bases short and J 7 bases short, with 24 bases between.

This chain connects TRBV7-7 to TRBJ2-1; TRBD1 might be the D (6 bases). Trimming left V 4 bases short and J 4 bases short, with 11 bases between. CDR1 and CDR2 from the germline V gene are SSHAT and FNYEAQ (reference sequence). This CDR3 contains 14 residues. The CDR3 DNA is TGTGCCAGCAGCTCCTGGGACATTTACAATGAGCAGTTCTTC. Residues: CASSSWDIYNEQFF.

This chain uses TRBV11-2 with TRBJ2-5; 8 bases agree with TRBD1. CDR1 SGHAT and CDR2 FQNNGV come from the germline V gene. CDR3 length equals 15 residues. Losses at the gene ends were 5 bases for V and 7 bases for J; bases not matched to a gene: 12. Here the CDR3 DNA reads TGTGCCAGCAGCCCCAGGACAGGGACGGAGGGGACCCAGTACTTC. Translating it yields CASSPRTGTEGTQYF.

J is TRBJ2-3 and V is TRBV10-1; D is undetermined. Germline assignment: CDR1 WNHNN and CDR2 SYGVQD (reference sequence). Trimming took off 5 bases at V and 6 bases at J, with 9 bases between the two ends. The CDR3 runs 12 residues. CDR3 DNA sequence: TGCGCCAGCAGTTCCTACGGGGATACGCAGTATTTT. Translating gives CASSSYGDTQYF.

The gene calls are TRBV6-5 and TRBJ2-7; possible D gene TRBD1, 5 bases. Germline values: CDR1 MNHEY, CDR2 SVGAGI. The CDR3 covers 13 residues. V dropped 5 bases and J dropped 2 bases, with 10 bases sitting between them. The CDR3 DNA follows: TGTGCCAGCAGTCAGGGCCCAACCTACGAGCAGTACTTC. Protein sequence: CASSQGPTYEQYF.

The CDR3 DNA sequence: TGTGCCACCAGCACCGGGCCGGACAGTGAGGGCTTTGTACCTTATGGCTACACCTTC. This codes for CATSTGPDSEGFVPYGYTF. The V call is TRBV15, the J call TRBJ1-2; possibly TRBD1 for D (6 bases). Germline assignment: CDR1 LNHNV and CDR2 YYDKDF (reference sequence). The CDR3 is made up of 19 amino acids. V dropped 4 bases and J dropped 5 bases, with 29 bases sitting between them.

The chain is built from TRBV19 and TRBJ2-7; D gene uncertain. Germline V lookup: CDR1 LNHDA, CDR2 SQIVND (reference sequence). The CDR3 covers 15 residues. Trimming took off 6 bases at V and 2 bases at J, with 17 bases between the two ends. CDR3: CASRPSGGRPYEQYF. Written as DNA, the CDR3 is TGTGCCAGTAGGCCAAGTGGTGGGCGACCCTACGAGCAGTACTTC.

This chain links TRBV6-1 with TRBJ1-5; D gene unclear. V lost 4 bases, J lost 2 bases, and 9 bases lay in between. CDR1 is MNHNS and CDR2 is SASEGT in the germline V gene. CDR3 length: 14 amino acids. CDR3 amino acids: CASSGYGGNQPQHF. The CDR3 DNA is TGTGCCAGCAGTGGGTACGGGGGCAATCAGCCCCAGCATTTT.

In its sample, this clone was seen once. V and J are TRBV13 and TRBJ2-2; weak D call: TRBD1 (6 bases). Germline CDR1 reads PRHDT; CDR2 reads FYEKMQ (reference sequence). The length of the CDR3 is 14 residues. V was pared by 0 bases and J by 5 bases, with 7 bases between. This chain's CDR3 is CASSLGQGTGELFF. As DNA, the CDR3 is TGTGCCAGCAGCTTAGGACAGGGTACCGGGGAGCTGTTTTTT.

V and J are TRBV5-1 and TRBJ2-6, with D perhaps assigned TRBD1 or TRBD2 (7 bases each). Germline-derived CDR1 and CDR2 are SGHRS and YFSETQ. Between the trimmed V and J ends, which lost 7 bases and 0 bases, there was a span of 11 bases. This CDR3 spans 15 amino acids. Written as DNA, the CDR3 is TGCGCCAGCCAGGGGGGGATCTCTGGGGCCAACGTCCTGACTTTC. Translated, it gives CASQGGISGANVLTF.

This chain uses TRBV5-1 with TRBJ1-4, with 7 positions matching TRBD1. The V gene end was trimmed by 4 bases and the J gene end by 0 bases; junction bases not matched to a gene: 6. Germline V gene lookup returns CDR1 SGHRS and CDR2 YFSETQ. The length of the CDR3 is 16 residues. The CDR3 is CASSRGQQATNEKLFF. The CDR3 DNA sequence: TGCGCCAGCAGCCGGGGACAGCAGGCAACTAATGAAAAACTGTTTTTT.

This rearrangement joins TRBV27 to TRBJ1-5; the D is unclear. The CDR3 has 15 amino acids. The V gene's germline CDR1 is MNHEY and CDR2 SMNVEV (reference sequence). V was clipped by 6 bases and J by 3 bases, with 15 bases between them. CDR3 residues: CASRLTAQINQPQHF. The CDR3 nucleotides read TGTGCCAGCAGGCTCACGGCACAAATCAATCAGCCCCAGCATTTT.

The V gene is TRBV7-2, the J gene TRBJ2-5, with D perhaps matching TRBD2 (6 bases). Germline CDR1 reads SGHTA; CDR2 reads FQGNSA. The CDR3 is made up of 14 amino acids. The V end was cut by 4 bases, the J end by 8 bases, with 17 bases between. CDR3 coding DNA: TGTGCCAGCAGCTCTGGTACTAGCCCCAAAACCCAGTACTTC. This translates into CASSSGTSPKTQYF.

CDR3 region: CASSRLIRVGSDYGYTF. CDR3 sequence (DNA): TGCGCCAGCAGCAGACTAATCCGCGTGGGGAGCGACTATGGCTACACCTTC. The J gene is TRBJ1-2, the V gene TRBV5-1; D not certain. The germline CDR1 and CDR2 sequences are SGHRS and YFSETQ. With 4 bases removed from V and 3 bases from J, the gap between germline ends came to 22 bases. The CDR3 is 17 residues long.

The CDR3 protein is CASSPLGAPSYEQYF. The CDR3 DNA is TGTGCCAGCAGTCCCCTGGGGGCCCCTTCCTACGAGCAGTACTTC. The chain employs TRBV28 and TRBJ2-7; D possibly corresponds to TRBD1 (6 bases). Germline V gene lookup returns CDR1 MDHEN and CDR2 SYDVKM. The CDR3 has 15 residues. V shed 5 bases and J shed 1 base, with 15 bases lying between them. The whole variable domain, remainder taken from reference TRBV28 and TRBJ2-7, is DVKVTQSSRYLVKRTGEKVFLECVQDMDHENMFWYRQDPGLGLRLIYFSYDVKMKEKGDIPEGYSVSREKKERFSLILESASTNQTSMYLCASSPLGAPSYEQYFGPGTRLTVT.

V gene TRBV6-5 combines with J gene TRBJ2-4; D is undetermined. V was cut by 1 base and J by 0 bases, with 10 bases left in between. Germline CDR1 is MNHEY and CDR2 is SVGAGI. The CDR3 is 16 residues long. CDR3 nucleotide sequence: TGTGCCAGCAGTTACTTCAAGGGTCTAGCCAAAAACATTCAGTACTTC. Protein sequence: CASSYFKGLAKNIQYF.